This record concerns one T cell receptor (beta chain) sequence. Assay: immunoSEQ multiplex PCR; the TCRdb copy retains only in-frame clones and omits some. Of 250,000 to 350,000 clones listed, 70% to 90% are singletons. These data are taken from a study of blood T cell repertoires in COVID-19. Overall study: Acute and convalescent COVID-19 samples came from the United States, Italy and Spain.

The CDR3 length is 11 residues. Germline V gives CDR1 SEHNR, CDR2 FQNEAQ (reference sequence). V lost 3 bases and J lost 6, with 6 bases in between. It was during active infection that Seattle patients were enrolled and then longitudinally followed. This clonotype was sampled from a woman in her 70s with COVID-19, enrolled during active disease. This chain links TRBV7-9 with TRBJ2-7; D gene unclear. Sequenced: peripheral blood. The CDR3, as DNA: TGTGCCAGCAGCTTTTTAGCCGAGCAGTACTTC. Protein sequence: CASSFLAEQYF.